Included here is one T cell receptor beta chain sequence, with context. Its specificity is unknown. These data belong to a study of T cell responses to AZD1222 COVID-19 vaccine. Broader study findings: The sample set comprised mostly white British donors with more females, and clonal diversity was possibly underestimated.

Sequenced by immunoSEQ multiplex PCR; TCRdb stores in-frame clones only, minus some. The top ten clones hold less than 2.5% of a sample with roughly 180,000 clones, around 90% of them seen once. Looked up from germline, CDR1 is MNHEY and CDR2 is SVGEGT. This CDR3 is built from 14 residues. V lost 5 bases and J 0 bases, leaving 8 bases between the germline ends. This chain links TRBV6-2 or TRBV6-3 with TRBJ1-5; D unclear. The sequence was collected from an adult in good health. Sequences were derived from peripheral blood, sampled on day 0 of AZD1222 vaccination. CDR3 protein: CASSRSLSNQPQHF. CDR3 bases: TGTGCCAGCAGTAGATCCCTTAGCAATCAGCCCCAGCATTTT.